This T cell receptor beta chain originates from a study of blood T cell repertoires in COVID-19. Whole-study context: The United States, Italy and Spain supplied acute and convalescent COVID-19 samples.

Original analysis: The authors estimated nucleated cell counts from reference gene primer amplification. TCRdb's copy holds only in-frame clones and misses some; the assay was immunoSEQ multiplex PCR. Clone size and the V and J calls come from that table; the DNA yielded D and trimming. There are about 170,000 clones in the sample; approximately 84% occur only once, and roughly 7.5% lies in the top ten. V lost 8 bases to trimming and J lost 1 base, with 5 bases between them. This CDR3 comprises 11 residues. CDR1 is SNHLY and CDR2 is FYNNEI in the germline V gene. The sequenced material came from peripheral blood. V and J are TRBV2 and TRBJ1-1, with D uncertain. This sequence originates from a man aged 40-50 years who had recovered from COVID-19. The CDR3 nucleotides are TGTGCCAGCCTCAGGAACACTGAAGCTTTCTTT. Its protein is CASLRNTEAFF.